A selection of T cell receptor beta chains follows, all from one sample in a study of control samples from healthy donors and cancer patients. Using immunoSEQ multiplex PCR, the repertoire was profiled, and TCRdb retains in-frame clones only, with some absent. The table has about 86,000 clones, roughly nine tenths seen once. The sequenced material came from PBMCs. These TCRs come from a woman aged 50 to 60 with colorectal cancer. Both conserved end residues are part of each CDR3. Fields, in order: V gene, clone size, D gene, CDR3 length, J gene, CDR3 DNA, CDR3 protein. The D gene is left open where the match is weak. Some rows have no size entry. The others give once, few or many, or a class for an expanded clone.

>TRBV7-8|few|TRBD1|15|TRBJ1-3
TGTGCCAGCAGCTTAGCGACAGGGGGAGGAAACACCATATATTTT
CASSLATGGGNTIYF
>TRBV7-7|.|TRBD1|16|TRBJ1-2
TGTGCCAGCAGGCCTCCCGGGACAGGGAGGAACTATGGCTACACCTTC
CASRPPGTGRNYGYTF
>TRBV19|.|.|14|TRBJ2-1
TGTGCCAGTAGTATTGAGCTAAACTACAATGAGCAGTTCTTC
CASSIELNYNEQFF
>TRBV19|.|.|14|TRBJ1-1
TGTGCCAGTACCATCAGTGATATGAACACTGAAGCTTTCTTT
CASTISDMNTEAFF
>TRBV6-1|.|.|12|TRBJ1-1
TGTGCCAGCAGTGAAGGGGGGAGAGAAGCTTTCTTT
CASSEGGREAFF
>TRBV6-2/TRBV6-3|.|TRBD1|15|TRBJ1-1
TGTGCCAGCAGCCGGCGACTTGACAGGGAGACTGAAGCTTTCTTT
CASSRRLDRETEAFF
>TRBV9|.|.|16|TRBJ1-6
TGTGCCAGCAGCGTAGCCCCCACCAGGGGAAATTCACCCCTCCACTTT
CASSVAPTRGNSPLHF
>TRBV4-1|.|TRBD1|15|TRBJ1-2
TGCGCCAGCAGGCCTCAGGGACAGTTAAACTATGGCTACACCTTC
CASRPQGQLNYGYTF
>TRBV19|.|.|12|TRBJ1-1
TGTGCCAGTAGGGCTCAGGACACTGAAGCTTTCTTT
CASRAQDTEAFF
>TRBV28|.|.|13|TRBJ1-1
TGTGCCAGCACCCCGACCGCAAACTCTGAAGCTTTCTTT
CASTPTANSEAFF
>TRBV20-1|.|.|11|TRBJ1-1
TGCAGTGCATATACGAACACTGAAGCTTTCTTT
CSAYTNTEAFF
>TRBV4-3|medium-sized|TRBD1|14|TRBJ1-6
TGCGCCAGCAGCCGTGGGACAGGGCTTTCACCCCTCCACTTT
CASSRGTGLSPLHF
>TRBV6-2/TRBV6-3|.|.|13|TRBJ1-5
TGTGCCAGCAGCCTCGACAGCAATCAGCCCCAGCATTTT
CASSLDSNQPQHF
>TRBV7-2|once|.|15|TRBJ2-4
TGTGCCAGCAGCTTAGGGGTATTTAGCAAAAACATTCAGTACTTC
CASSLGVFSKNIQYF
>TRBV6-5|.|.|12|TRBJ2-3
TGTGCCAGCAGAGGGGGCACAGATACGCAGTATTTT
CASRGGTDTQYF
>TRBV11-1|.|.|16|TRBJ1-1
TGTGCCAGCAGCTTAGTACGAGGGAGGGGGAACACTGAAGCTTTCTTT
CASSLVRGRGNTEAFF
>TRBV9|.|TRBD2|16|TRBJ2-1
TGTGCCAGCAGCTCCCCGGGAGGCGGATTCATCAATGAGCAGTTCTTC
CASSSPGGGFINEQFF
>TRBV12-3/TRBV12-4|.|TRBD1|13|TRBJ1-2
TGTGCCAGCAGCCAGGGGGTTGGACGAGGCTACACCTTC
CASSQGVGRGYTF
>TRBV19|.|TRBD1|15|TRBJ1-3
TGTGCCAGTAGCGACCGGACAGGAGCAGGAAACACCATATATTTT
CASSDRTGAGNTIYF
>TRBV14|.|.|15|TRBJ2-2
TGTGCCAGCAGCCATCGGGGGGCGGGCACCGGGGAGCTGTTTTTT
CASSHRGAGTGELFF
>TRBV4-1|.|TRBD2|18|TRBJ2-2
TGCGCCCGCAGCCACGAGTTGGCGGGGGGGCCGGGGACCGGGGAGCTGTTTTTT
CARSHELAGGPGTGELFF
>TRBV27|.|.|17|TRBJ1-6
TGTGCCAGCAGTTTATGGACAAGGGGCAACTATAATTCACCCCTCCACTTT
CASSLWTRGNYNSPLHF
>TRBV6-5|.|.|15|TRBJ1-1
TGTGCCAGCAGTTACGCAGGGTCCATGAACACTGAAGCTTTCTTT
CASSYAGSMNTEAFF
>TRBV6-2/TRBV6-3|few|.|13|TRBJ2-1
TGTGCCAGCAGTTACGGCAGCCCGAAGGAGCAGTTCTTC
CASSYGSPKEQFF
>TRBV2|.|TRBD1|14|TRBJ2-5
TGTGCCAGCACTGGGACAGGGAGTTCGGAGACCCAGTACTTC
CASTGTGSSETQYF
>TRBV13|.|.|15|TRBJ2-5
TGTGCCAGCACCCAGTGGGCAGGTCGGGAAGAGACCCAGTACTTC
CASTQWAGREETQYF
>TRBV19|few|.|14|TRBJ1-5
TGTGCCAGTAGTGGGGGCCATAGCAATCAGCCCCAGCATTTT
CASSGGHSNQPQHF
>TRBV19|.|.|16|TRBJ1-2
TGTGCCAGTAGTATGGTTGAGGCAGCACCTAACTATGGCTACACCTTC
CASSMVEAAPNYGYTF
>TRBV7-3|.|.|14|TRBJ2-3
TGTGCCAGCAGCTTAGTCGGGGGCGCAGATACGCAGTATTTT
CASSLVGGADTQYF
>TRBV6-5|.|.|15|TRBJ1-3
TGTGCCAGCAGTTACGACAGTAGCTCTGGAAACACCATATATTTT
CASSYDSSSGNTIYF
>TRBV12-3/TRBV12-4|.|.|12|TRBJ2-1
TGTGCCAGCAGACTCAGGGACGGCGAGCAGTTCTTC
CASRLRDGEQFF
>TRBV24-1|once|.|15|TRBJ2-1
TGTGCCACCAGTGATTTGAGGACAAGCTACAATGAGCAGTTCTTC
CATSDLRTSYNEQFF
>TRBV14|.|.|13|TRBJ2-5
TGTGCCAGCAGCCAATCCCTCACCGCGACCCAGTACTTC
CASSQSLTATQYF
>TRBV21-1|.|.|18|TRBJ1-2
TGTGCCAGCAACGCGTTTATTTACAGGGAATACATGGACTATGGCTACACCTTC
CASNAFIYREYMDYGYTF
>TRBV12-3/TRBV12-4|.|.|13|TRBJ2-2
TGTGCCAGCAGTTTAGGGCTTGGCGGGGAGCTGTTTTTT
CASSLGLGGELFF
>TRBV13|.|.|15|TRBJ2-1
TGTGCCAGCAGCTTAGGACAGACACCTTATGATGAGCAGTTCTTC
CASSLGQTPYDEQFF
>TRBV29-1|.|.|13|TRBJ1-3
TGCAGCGCAACAGGGAGCTCTGGAAACACCATATATTTT
CSATGSSGNTIYF
>TRBV3-1/TRBV3-2|once|TRBD1|16|TRBJ1-2
TGTGCCAGCAGCCGCACCGAGGGGGCGTCTAACTATGGCTACACCTTC
CASSRTEGASNYGYTF
>TRBV6-1|.|.|13|TRBJ1-1
TGTGCCAGCAGTGAATGGGGGGAAACTGAAGCTTTCTTT
CASSEWGETEAFF
>TRBV18|.|TRBD1|15|TRBJ2-1
TGTGCCAGCTCACCGGGACAGGGGAGCTACAATGAGCAGTTCTTC
CASSPGQGSYNEQFF
>TRBV27|.|.|11|TRBJ1-6
TGTGCCAGGAAAATTGGTTCACCCCTCCACTTT
CARKIGSPLHF
>TRBV7-2|.|TRBD2|16|TRBJ2-5
TGTGCCAGCAGCTTGACTAGCGGGGGCCATCAAGGGACCCAGTACTTC
CASSLTSGGHQGTQYF
>TRBV19|.|.|13|TRBJ2-1
TGTGCCAGTAGTAGGGCCTCCTACAATGAGCAGTTCTTC
CASSRASYNEQFF
>TRBV19|.|TRBD1|15|TRBJ1-1
TGTGCCAGTCCGTCTCGGGCAGGGGGGAACCCTGAAGCTTTCTTT
CASPSRAGGNPEAFF
>TRBV3-1/TRBV3-2|.|TRBD2|16|TRBJ2-1
TGTGCCAGCAGCCAAGCCTCGACTAGCGTCTACGATGAGCAGTTCTTC
CASSQASTSVYDEQFF
>TRBV6-4|.|.|15|TRBJ2-3
TGTGCCAGCAGTGACTCAGCCACCCACACAGATACGCAGTATTTT
CASSDSATHTDTQYF
>TRBV6-2/TRBV6-3|.|TRBD1|13|TRBJ1-1
TGTGCCAGCAGTTACTCGGACAGGAGGGAGCCTTTCTTT
CASSYSDRREPFF
>TRBV12-3/TRBV12-4|once|.|12|TRBJ2-1
TGTGCCACCTCCCGCTCCGGGACACGGCAGTTCTTC
CATSRSGTRQFF
>TRBV24-1|.|.|11|TRBJ2-5
TGTGCCAACCGGGGTCAAGAGACCCAGTACTTC
CANRGQETQYF
>TRBV6-2/TRBV6-3|.|TRBD2|20|TRBJ2-3
TGTGCCAGCAGTGGACAGCTCGGGTCTCGGAGCGGGGGGGACGCAGATACGCAGTATTTT
CASSGQLGSRSGGDADTQYF
>TRBV7-2|.|TRBD1|12|TRBJ2-3
TGTGCCAGCAGCGTACAGGGGGATACGCAGTATTTT
CASSVQGDTQYF
>TRBV9|.|TRBD2|19|TRBJ2-5
TGTGCCAGCAGCCCTCGACTTCGGCTAGCGGGGGGGTACCAAGAGACCCAGTACTTC
CASSPRLRLAGGYQETQYF
>TRBV4-3|few|TRBD1|17|TRBJ1-3
TGCGCCAGCAGCCAAGTCATGGGGACAGGGGTTGGAAACACCATATATTTT
CASSQVMGTGVGNTIYF
>TRBV4-2|.|TRBD2|16|TRBJ2-1
TGTGCCAGCAGCCAAGCTCCGGGACTAGCGGGGCTTGAGCAGTTCTTC
CASSQAPGLAGLEQFF
>TRBV25-1|.|.|14|TRBJ1-2
TGTGCCAGCAGTGAATATAGGGAGGGCTATGGCTACACCTTC
CASSEYREGYGYTF
>TRBV12-3/TRBV12-4|few|.|12|TRBJ1-6
TGTGCCAGCAGTTATTCAAATTCACCCCTCCACTTT
CASSYSNSPLHF
>TRBV2|.|.|12|TRBJ2-2
TGTGCCACTTGGAGGGACAACGGGGAGCTGTTTTTT
CATWRDNGELFF
>TRBV27|medium-sized|.|15|TRBJ2-3
TGTGCCAGCAGTTTGGAAGACCCTAGCACAGATACGCAGTATTTT
CASSLEDPSTDTQYF
>TRBV12-3/TRBV12-4|.|.|12|TRBJ1-2
TGTGCCAGCAGTTTTATGGGCGATGGCTACACCTTC
CASSFMGDGYTF
>TRBV7-2|.|.|15|TRBJ1-1
TGTGCCAGCAGCGTAACTAGAGGGATGAACACTGAAGCTTTCTTT
CASSVTRGMNTEAFF